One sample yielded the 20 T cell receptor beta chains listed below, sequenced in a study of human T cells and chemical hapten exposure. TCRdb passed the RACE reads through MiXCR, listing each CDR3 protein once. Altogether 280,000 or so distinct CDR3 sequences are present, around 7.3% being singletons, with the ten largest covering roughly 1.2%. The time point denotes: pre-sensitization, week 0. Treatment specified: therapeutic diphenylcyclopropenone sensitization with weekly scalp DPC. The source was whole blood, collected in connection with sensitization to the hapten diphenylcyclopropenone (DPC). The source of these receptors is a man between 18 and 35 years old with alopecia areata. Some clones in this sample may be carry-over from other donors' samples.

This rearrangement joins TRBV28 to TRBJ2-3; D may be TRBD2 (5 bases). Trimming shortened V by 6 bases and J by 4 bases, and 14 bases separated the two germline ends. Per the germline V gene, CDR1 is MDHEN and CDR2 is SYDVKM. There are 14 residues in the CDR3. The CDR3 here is CASRRLPRADTQYF. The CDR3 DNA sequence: TGTGCCAGCAGGAGACTACCACGGGCAGATACGCAGTATTTT.

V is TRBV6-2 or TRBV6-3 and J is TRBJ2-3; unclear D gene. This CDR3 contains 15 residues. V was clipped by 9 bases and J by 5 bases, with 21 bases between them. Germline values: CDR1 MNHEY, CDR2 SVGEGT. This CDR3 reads CASTQVGWKQDTQYF. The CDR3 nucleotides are TGTGCCAGTACCCAAGTCGGGTGGAAGCAAGATACGCAGTATTTT.

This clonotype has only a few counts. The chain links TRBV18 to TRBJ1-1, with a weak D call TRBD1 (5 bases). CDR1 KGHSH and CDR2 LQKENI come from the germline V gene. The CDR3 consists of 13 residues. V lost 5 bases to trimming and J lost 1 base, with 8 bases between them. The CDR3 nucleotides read TGTGCCAGCTCAGCGGACACGAACACTGAAGCTTTCTTT. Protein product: CASSADTNTEAFF.

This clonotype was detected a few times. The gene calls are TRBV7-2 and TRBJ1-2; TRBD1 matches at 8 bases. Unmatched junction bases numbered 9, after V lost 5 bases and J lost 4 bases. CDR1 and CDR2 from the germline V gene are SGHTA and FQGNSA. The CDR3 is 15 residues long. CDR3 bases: TGTGCCAGCAGCCCCCAGGGGGCCCCGCGCTATGGCTACACCTTC. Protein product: CASSPQGAPRYGYTF.

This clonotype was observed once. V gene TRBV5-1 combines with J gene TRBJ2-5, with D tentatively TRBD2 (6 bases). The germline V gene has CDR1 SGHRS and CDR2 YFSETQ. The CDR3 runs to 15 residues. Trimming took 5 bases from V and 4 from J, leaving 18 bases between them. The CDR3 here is CASRPRLDRAETQYF. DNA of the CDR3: TGCGCCAGCAGACCAAGACTAGACCGGGCAGAGACCCAGTACTTC.

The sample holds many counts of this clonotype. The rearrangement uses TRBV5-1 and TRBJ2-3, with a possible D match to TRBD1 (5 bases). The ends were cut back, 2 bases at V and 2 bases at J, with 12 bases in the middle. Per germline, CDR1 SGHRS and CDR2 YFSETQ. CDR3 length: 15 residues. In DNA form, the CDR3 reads TGCGCCAGCAGCTTAGCAGACAGAAACACAGATACGCAGTATTTT. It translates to CASSLADRNTDTQYF.

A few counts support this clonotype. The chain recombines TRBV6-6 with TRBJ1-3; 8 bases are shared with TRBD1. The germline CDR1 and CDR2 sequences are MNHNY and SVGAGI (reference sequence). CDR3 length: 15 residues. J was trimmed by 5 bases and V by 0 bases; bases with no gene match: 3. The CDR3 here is CASSYSDRARNTIYF. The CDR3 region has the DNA TGTGCCAGCAGTTACTCGGACAGGGCGCGAAACACCATATATTTT.

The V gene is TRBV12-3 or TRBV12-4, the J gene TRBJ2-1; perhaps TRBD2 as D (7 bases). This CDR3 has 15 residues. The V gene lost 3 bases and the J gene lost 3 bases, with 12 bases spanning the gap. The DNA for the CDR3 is TGTGCCAGCAGTTTTTCCGGGGGGCTCTACAATGAGCAGTTCTTC. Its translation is CASSFSGGLYNEQFF.

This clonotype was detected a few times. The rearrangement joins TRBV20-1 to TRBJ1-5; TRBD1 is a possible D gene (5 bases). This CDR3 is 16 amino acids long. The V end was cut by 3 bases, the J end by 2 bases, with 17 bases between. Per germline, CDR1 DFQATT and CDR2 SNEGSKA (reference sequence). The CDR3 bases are TGCAGTGCTAGCCGCCTAGGACAAGACGGCAATCAGCCCCAGCATTTT. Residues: CSASRLGQDGNQPQHF.

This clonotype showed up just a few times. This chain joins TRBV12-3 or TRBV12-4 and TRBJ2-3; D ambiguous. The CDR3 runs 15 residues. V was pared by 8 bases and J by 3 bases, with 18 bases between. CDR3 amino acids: CASALNPTETDTQYF. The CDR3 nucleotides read TGTGCCAGCGCTCTTAACCCAACTGAGACAGATACGCAGTATTTT.

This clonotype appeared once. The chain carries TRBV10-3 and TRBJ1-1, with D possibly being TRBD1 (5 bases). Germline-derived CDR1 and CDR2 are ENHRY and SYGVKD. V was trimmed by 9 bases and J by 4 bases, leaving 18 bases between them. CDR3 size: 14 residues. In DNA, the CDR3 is TGTGCCATGGGAGACAGTCCCTCTGGCACTGAAGCTTTCTTT. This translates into CAMGDSPSGTEAFF.

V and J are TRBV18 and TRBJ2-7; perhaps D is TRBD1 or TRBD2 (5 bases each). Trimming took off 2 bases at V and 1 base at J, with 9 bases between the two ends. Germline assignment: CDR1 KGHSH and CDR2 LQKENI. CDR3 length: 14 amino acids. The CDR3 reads CASSPGGGSYEQYV. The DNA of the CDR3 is TGTGCCAGCTCACCAGGGGGTGGGTCCTACGAGCAGTACGTC.

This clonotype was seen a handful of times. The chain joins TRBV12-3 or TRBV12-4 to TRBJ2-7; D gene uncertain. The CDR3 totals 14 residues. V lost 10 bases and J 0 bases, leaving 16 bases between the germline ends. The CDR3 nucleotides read TGTGCCATTCTAATGACTTCGAGCTCCTACGAGCAGTACTTC. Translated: CAILMTSSSYEQYF.

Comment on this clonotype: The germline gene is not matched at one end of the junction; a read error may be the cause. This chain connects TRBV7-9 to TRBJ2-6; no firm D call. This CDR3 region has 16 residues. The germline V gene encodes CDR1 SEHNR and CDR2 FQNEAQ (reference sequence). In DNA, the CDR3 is TGTGCCAGCAGCTTCCCCCGGAACTCTGGTGCCAACGTCCTGACTTTC. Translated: CASSFPRNSGANVLTF.

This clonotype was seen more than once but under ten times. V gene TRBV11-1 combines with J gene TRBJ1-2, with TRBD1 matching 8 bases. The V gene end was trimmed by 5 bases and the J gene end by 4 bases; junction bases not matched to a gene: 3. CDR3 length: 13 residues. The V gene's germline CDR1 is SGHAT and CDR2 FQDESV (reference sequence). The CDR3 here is CASSTDRGYGYTF. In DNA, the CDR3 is TGTGCCAGCAGCACTGACAGGGGCTATGGCTACACCTTC.

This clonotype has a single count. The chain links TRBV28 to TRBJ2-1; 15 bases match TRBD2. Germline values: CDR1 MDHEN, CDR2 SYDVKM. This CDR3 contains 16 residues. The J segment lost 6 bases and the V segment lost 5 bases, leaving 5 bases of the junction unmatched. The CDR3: CASSSPGLAGGNEQFF. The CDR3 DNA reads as TGTGCCAGCAGTAGTCCGGGACTAGCGGGGGGCAATGAGCAGTTCTTC.

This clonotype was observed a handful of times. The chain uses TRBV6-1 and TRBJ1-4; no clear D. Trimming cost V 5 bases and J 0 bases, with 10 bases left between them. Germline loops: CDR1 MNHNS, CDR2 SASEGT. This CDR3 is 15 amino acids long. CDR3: CASSQHLPTNEKLFF. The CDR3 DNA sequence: TGTGCCAGCAGTCAGCATCTTCCAACTAATGAAAAACTGTTTTTT.

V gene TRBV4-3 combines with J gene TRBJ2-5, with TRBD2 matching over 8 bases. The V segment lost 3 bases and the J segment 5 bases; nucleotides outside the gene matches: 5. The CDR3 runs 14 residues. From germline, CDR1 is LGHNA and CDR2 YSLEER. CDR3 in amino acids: CASSHSGRGETQYF. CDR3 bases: TGCGCCAGCAGCCACAGCGGGAGAGGGGAGACCCAGTACTTC.

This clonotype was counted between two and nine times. The CDR3 nucleotides are TGCGCCAGCAGCTTCGGGGTACAATCAACTAATGAAAAACTGTTTTTT. It specifies CASSFGVQSTNEKLFF. The V call is TRBV5-1, the J call TRBJ1-4; no definite D call. Germline V gene data show CDR1 as SGHRS and CDR2 as YFSETQ. V was clipped by 2 bases and J by 0 bases, with 11 bases between them. The CDR3 is made up of 16 amino acids.

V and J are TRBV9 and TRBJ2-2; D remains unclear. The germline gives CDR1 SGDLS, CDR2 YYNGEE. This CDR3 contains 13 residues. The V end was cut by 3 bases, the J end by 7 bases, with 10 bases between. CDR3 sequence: CASSASLGGELFF. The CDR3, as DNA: TGTGCCAGCAGCGCCAGCCTGGGCGGGGAGCTGTTTTTT.